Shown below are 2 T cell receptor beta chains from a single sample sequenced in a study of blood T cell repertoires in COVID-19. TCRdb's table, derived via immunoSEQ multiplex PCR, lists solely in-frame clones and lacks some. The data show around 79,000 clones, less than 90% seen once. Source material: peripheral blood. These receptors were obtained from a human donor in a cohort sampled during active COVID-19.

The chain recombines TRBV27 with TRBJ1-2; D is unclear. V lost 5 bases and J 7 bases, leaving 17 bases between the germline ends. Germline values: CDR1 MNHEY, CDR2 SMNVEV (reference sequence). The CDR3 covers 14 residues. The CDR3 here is CASSPQIRSSGYTF. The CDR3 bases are TGTGCCAGCAGTCCCCAGATTCGTTCCTCTGGCTACACCTTC.

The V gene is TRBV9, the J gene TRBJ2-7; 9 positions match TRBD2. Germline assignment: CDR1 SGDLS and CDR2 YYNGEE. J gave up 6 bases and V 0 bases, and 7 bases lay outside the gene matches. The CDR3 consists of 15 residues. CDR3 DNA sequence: TGTGCCAGCAGCGTAGGGGGCGGGAGGGCCGTCGAGCAGTACTTC. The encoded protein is CASSVGGGRAVEQYF.